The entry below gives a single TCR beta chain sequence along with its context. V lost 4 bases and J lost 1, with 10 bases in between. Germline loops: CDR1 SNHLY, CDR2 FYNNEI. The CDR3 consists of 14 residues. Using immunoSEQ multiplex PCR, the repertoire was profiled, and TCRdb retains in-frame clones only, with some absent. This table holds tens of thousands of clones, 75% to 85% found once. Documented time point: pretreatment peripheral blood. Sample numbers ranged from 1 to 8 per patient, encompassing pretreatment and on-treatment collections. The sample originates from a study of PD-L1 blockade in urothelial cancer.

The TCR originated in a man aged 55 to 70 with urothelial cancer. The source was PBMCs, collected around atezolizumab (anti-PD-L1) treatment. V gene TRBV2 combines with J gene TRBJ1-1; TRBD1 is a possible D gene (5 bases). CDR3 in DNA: TGTGCCAGCAGTGTACTGGGGGGGAACACTGAAGCTTTCTTT. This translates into CASSVLGGNTEAFF. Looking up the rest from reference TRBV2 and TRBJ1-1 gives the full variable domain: EPEVTQTPSHQVTQMGQEVILRCVPISNHLYFYWYRQILGQKVEFLVSFYNNEISEKSEIFDDQFSVERPDGSNFTLKIRSTKLEDSAMYFCASSVLGGNTEAFFGQGTRLTVV.